The TCR beta chain described here comes from a study of control samples from healthy donors and cancer patients. The method was immunoSEQ multiplex PCR; TCRdb's version includes in-frame clones alone and lacks a portion of them. The repertoire holds about 120,000 clones, roughly 90% seen once, with approximately 37% in the top ten. The V end lost 4 bases, the J end lost 0 bases, and 13 bases lay between the germline ends. In germline, CDR1 is SGHRS, CDR2 YFSETQ. There are 15 residues in the CDR3. The V and J genes are TRBV5-1 and TRBJ1-1, with a possible D match to TRBD1 (5 bases). Input material: blood. This TCR was sampled from a man aged 45 to 65 in good health. CDR3 in DNA: TGCGCCAGCAGCCCCACGACAGTCATGAACACTGAAGCTTTCTTT. Amino acids: CASSPTTVMNTEAFF.